The rows below give T cell receptor beta chains drawn from one sample of a study of T cell responses to AZD1222 COVID-19 vaccine. Method: immunoSEQ multiplex PCR; TCRdb's copy keeps in-frame clones and lacks some. This sample has fewer than 90,000 clones, with about 90% found just once. The specimen was peripheral blood, collected on day 0 of AZD1222 vaccination. These receptors originate from an adult in good health. The CDR3 runs from the conserved cysteine through the conserved F or W. The order of the fields is clone size, J gene, D gene, V gene, CDR3 protein, CDR3 DNA. D genes are given only for firm matches. Rows may omit the clone size; those that give it use once, few, many or a size class.

.	TRBJ1-2	TRBD1	TRBV18	CASSLSTGAYGYTF	TGTGCCAGCTCACTTTCGACAGGGGCCTATGGCTACACCTTC
.	TRBJ2-1	TRBD2	TRBV3-1/TRBV3-2	CASSQQGLAGAPGSYNEQFF	TGTGCCAGCAGCCAGCAGGGGCTAGCGGGAGCGCCGGGCTCCTACAATGAGCAGTTCTTC
.	TRBJ2-5	.	TRBV7-8	CASTLQEYQETQYF	TGTGCCAGCACCCTCCAAGAGTACCAAGAGACCCAGTACTTC
few	TRBJ1-1	TRBD1	TRBV28	CASSLGGQGGETEAFF	TGTGCCAGCAGTTTAGGGGGACAGGGAGGTGAAACTGAAGCTTTCTTT
.	TRBJ1-6	.	TRBV9	CASSPGDGSDSPLHF	TGTGCCAGCAGCCCCGGGGACGGCTCGGATTCACCCCTCCACTTT
.	TRBJ2-1	.	TRBV9	CASSVGTAIYNEQFF	TGTGCCAGCAGCGTAGGGACAGCAATTTACAATGAGCAGTTCTTC
once	TRBJ1-4	.	TRBV11-3	CASGQQASATNEKLFF	TGTGCCAGCGGTCAACAGGCATCTGCAACTAATGAAAAACTGTTTTTT
.	TRBJ2-3	TRBD2	TRBV25-1	CASAGDYTDTQYF	TGTGCCAGTGCGGGAGACTACACAGATACGCAGTATTTT
.	TRBJ2-1	TRBD1	TRBV28	CASSETGGYNEQFF	TGTGCCAGCTCCGAGACAGGGGGATACAATGAGCAGTTCTTC
once	TRBJ1-3	.	TRBV3-1/TRBV3-2	CASSQSGTGNTIYF	TGTGCCAGCAGCCAATCAGGGACTGGAAACACCATATATTTT
.	TRBJ2-1	.	TRBV6-5	CATAYSDSTYNEQFF	TGTGCCACCGCCTATTCGGACAGCACCTACAATGAGCAGTTCTTC
.	TRBJ2-7	.	TRBV13	CASSFRRFTYEQYF	TGTGCCAGCAGCTTTCGGCGTTTCACCTACGAGCAGTACTTC
.	TRBJ2-1	TRBD2	TRBV4-3	CASSQDRASGRFF	TGCGCCAGCAGCCAAGATCGGGCTAGCGGGAGGTTCTTC
.	TRBJ2-5	.	TRBV9	CASSVDPGAETQYF	TGTGCCAGCAGCGTAGACCCAGGGGCAGAGACCCAGTACTTC
.	TRBJ2-6	.	TRBV3-1/TRBV3-2	CASSLQVSSGANVLTF	TGTGCCAGCAGCCTACAGGTGAGCTCTGGGGCCAACGTCCTGACTTTC
.	TRBJ2-7	.	TRBV7-9	CASSLNREDLDEQYF	TGTGCCAGCAGCTTAAACAGGGAGGACTTAGACGAGCAGTACTTC
.	TRBJ2-5	TRBD2	TRBV6-2/TRBV6-3	CASSYRSGTQETQYF	TGTGCCAGCAGTTATCGTAGCGGGACACAAGAGACCCAGTACTTC
.	TRBJ2-1	.	TRBV2	CASPNSPTAGNEQFF	TGTGCCAGCCCAAACTCGCCAACCGCTGGGAATGAGCAGTTCTTC
.	TRBJ1-4	.	TRBV29-1	CSVATANEKLFF	TGCAGCGTGGCGACAGCTAATGAAAAACTGTTTTTT
.	TRBJ2-5	.	TRBV19	CASSPLRASQETQYF	TGTGCCAGTAGTCCTCTCCGGGCTTCTCAAGAGACCCAGTACTTC
.	TRBJ2-7	TRBD1	TRBV29-1	CSVQLSGTGTEQYF	TGCAGCGTCCAGTTAAGCGGGACAGGGACCGAGCAGTACTTC
.	TRBJ2-1	.	TRBV29-1	CSVELNRGSPLSSYNEQFF	TGCAGCGTTGAGCTTAACCGCGGATCACCTCTTAGCTCCTACAATGAGCAGTTCTTC
.	TRBJ2-1	.	TRBV6-5	CASGRDNEQFF	TGTGCCAGCGGTCGGGACAATGAGCAGTTCTTC
.	TRBJ1-1	.	TRBV30	CAWSSPGLFTEAFF	TGTGCCTGGAGTTCTCCAGGGCTGTTCACTGAAGCTTTCTTT
.	TRBJ1-3	.	TRBV28	CASSLSGSGNTIYF	TGTGCCAGCAGTTTATCCGGGTCTGGAAACACCATATATTTT
few	TRBJ2-2	TRBD2	TRBV19	CASSIAGGTGELFF	TGTGCCAGTAGTATAGCGGGAGGTACCGGGGAGCTGTTTTTT
.	TRBJ2-1	TRBD2	TRBV6-2/TRBV6-3	CASSYSRGIASGNNEQFF	TGTGCCAGCAGTTACTCGAGGGGGATAGCTAGCGGGAACAATGAGCAGTTCTTC
.	TRBJ2-7	.	TRBV5-8	CASSWGRAVSYEQYF	TGTGCCAGCAGCTGGGGTCGGGCGGTCTCCTACGAGCAGTACTTC
.	TRBJ2-1	TRBD2	TRBV5-1	CASSANSGRSVDEQFF	TGCGCCAGCAGCGCAAATAGCGGGAGGTCGGTGGATGAGCAGTTCTTC
once	TRBJ1-2	.	TRBV7-2	CASSHALYGYTF	TGTGCCAGCAGCCACGCCTTATATGGCTACACCTTC
.	TRBJ1-6	.	TRBV30	CAWGRGGPFLHF	TGTGCCTGGGGACGGGGGGGACCATTCCTCCACTTT
.	TRBJ1-5	.	TRBV10-3	CAISDQGSQHF	TGTGCCATCAGTGACCAGGGGTCCCAGCATTTT
.	TRBJ2-5	TRBD2	TRBV28	CASRLRLAGQETQYF	TGTGCCAGCAGACTAAGACTAGCGGGACAAGAGACCCAGTACTTC
.	TRBJ2-1	.	TRBV2	CASGIGGYNEQFF	TGTGCCAGCGGGATAGGGGGATACAATGAGCAGTTCTTC
.	TRBJ1-3	.	TRBV18	CASSPPAGGYGNTIYF	TGTGCCAGCTCACCACCAGCGGGGGGCTATGGAAACACCATATATTTT
.	TRBJ2-7	TRBD2	TRBV7-8	CASSLVAGDIAYEQYF	TGTGCCAGCAGCTTAGTCGCGGGAGACATTGCCTACGAGCAGTACTTC
.	TRBJ1-1	TRBD1	TRBV30	CAWSTGGGNTEAFF	TGTGCCTGGAGCACAGGGGGCGGGAACACTGAAGCTTTCTTT
few	TRBJ2-7	TRBD1	TRBV7-3	CASSPSGPSGGSYEQYF	TGTGCCAGCAGCCCGTCGGGACCCTCAGGGGGTTCCTACGAGCAGTACTTC
.	TRBJ1-1	.	TRBV7-3	CASSFAMNTEAFF	TGTGCCAGCAGCTTTGCGATGAACACTGAAGCTTTCTTT
.	TRBJ2-5	TRBD1	TRBV4-3	CASSQGTGEGETQYF	TGCGCCAGCAGCCAGGGGACAGGGGAGGGAGAGACCCAGTACTTC
.	TRBJ1-1	.	TRBV5-4	CASSMDINTEAFF	TGTGCCAGCAGCATGGACATAAACACTGAAGCTTTCTTT
.	TRBJ2-2	.	TRBV5-1	CASSLQGTNTGELFF	TGCGCCAGCAGCTTACAGGGTACTAACACCGGGGAGCTGTTTTTT
.	TRBJ2-1	.	TRBV4-1	CASSQVGLGRDEQFF	TGCGCCAGCAGCCAAGTTGGGCTGGGTAGGGATGAGCAGTTCTTC
.	TRBJ2-1	.	TRBV7-2	CASSRGLADYNEQFF	TGTGCCAGCAGCCGGGGGCTAGCGGACTACAATGAGCAGTTCTTC
.	TRBJ2-1	TRBD2	TRBV19	CASSIQAGAPYNEQFF	TGTGCCAGTAGTATCCAAGCGGGAGCCCCCTACAATGAGCAGTTCTTC
.	TRBJ2-2	.	TRBV9	CASSSRQENTGELFF	TGTGCCAGCAGCTCTCGACAGGAGAACACCGGGGAGCTGTTTTTT
.	TRBJ2-7	TRBD2	TRBV5-1	CASSLAQTSGATEQYF	TGCGCCAGCAGCTTGGCCCAGACTAGCGGGGCAACCGAGCAGTACTTC
.	TRBJ2-3	TRBD2	TRBV20-1	CSAGPGTSDF	TGCAGTGCAGGACCAGGGACTAGCGATTTT
.	TRBJ2-5	.	TRBV3-1/TRBV3-2	CASSPTIQPDSQETQYF	TGTGCCAGCAGCCCCACAATTCAACCGGACAGCCAAGAGACCCAGTACTTC
.	TRBJ2-2	.	TRBV7-3	CASSLGRDGTGELFF	TGTGCCAGCAGCTTAGGCAGGGACGGAACCGGGGAGCTGTTTTTT
.	TRBJ2-7	.	TRBV5-1	CASSWGREGNEQYF	TGCGCCAGCAGCTGGGGGCGGGAAGGGAACGAGCAGTACTTC
.	TRBJ2-1	TRBD2	TRBV5-1	CASSTGTSGSNEQFF	TGCGCCAGCAGCACCGGGACTAGCGGGAGTAATGAGCAGTTCTTC